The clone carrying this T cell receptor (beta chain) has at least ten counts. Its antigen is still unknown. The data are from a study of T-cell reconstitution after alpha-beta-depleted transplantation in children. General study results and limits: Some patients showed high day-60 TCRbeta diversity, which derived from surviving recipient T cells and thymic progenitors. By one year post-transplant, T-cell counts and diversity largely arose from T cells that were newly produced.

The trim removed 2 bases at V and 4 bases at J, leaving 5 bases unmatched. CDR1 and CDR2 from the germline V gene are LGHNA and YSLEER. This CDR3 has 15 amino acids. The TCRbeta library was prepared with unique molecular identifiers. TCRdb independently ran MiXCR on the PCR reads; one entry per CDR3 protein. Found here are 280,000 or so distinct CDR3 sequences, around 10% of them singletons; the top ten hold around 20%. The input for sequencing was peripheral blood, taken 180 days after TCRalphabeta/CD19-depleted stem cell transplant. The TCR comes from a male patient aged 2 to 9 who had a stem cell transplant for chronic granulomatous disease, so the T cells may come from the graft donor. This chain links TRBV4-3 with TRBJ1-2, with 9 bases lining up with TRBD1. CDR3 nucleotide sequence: TGCGCCAGCAGCCAATCCGGGACAGGGACCTATGGCTACACCTTC. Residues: CASSQSGTGTYGYTF.